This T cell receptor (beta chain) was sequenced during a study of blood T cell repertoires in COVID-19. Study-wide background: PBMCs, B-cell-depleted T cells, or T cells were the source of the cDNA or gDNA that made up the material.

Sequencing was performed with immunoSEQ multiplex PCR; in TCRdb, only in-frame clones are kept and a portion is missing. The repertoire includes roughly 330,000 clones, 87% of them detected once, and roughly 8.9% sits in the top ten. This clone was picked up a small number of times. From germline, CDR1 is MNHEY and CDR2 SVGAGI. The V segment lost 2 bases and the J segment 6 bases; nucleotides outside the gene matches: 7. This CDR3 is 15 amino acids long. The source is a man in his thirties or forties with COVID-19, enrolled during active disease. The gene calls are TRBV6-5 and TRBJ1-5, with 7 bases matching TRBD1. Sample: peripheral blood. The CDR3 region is CASSYGTGESQPQHF. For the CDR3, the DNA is TGTGCCAGCAGTTACGGCACAGGGGAAAGTCAGCCCCAGCATTTT.